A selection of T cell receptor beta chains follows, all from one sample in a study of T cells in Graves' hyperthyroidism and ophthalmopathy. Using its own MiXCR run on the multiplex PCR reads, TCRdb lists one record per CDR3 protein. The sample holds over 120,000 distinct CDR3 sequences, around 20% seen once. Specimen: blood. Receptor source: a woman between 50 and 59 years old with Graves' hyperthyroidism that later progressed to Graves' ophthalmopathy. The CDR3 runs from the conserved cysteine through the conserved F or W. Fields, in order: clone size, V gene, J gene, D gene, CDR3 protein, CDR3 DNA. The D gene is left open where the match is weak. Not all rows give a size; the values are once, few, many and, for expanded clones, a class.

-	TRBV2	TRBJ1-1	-	CASSKNPVPNTEAFF	TGTGCCAGCAGTAAAAACCCCGTCCCAAACACTGAAGCTTTCTTT
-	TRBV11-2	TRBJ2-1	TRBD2	CASSLVRLAGGHNEQFF	TGTGCCAGCAGCTTAGTTCGGCTAGCGGGAGGCCACAATGAGCAGTTCTTC
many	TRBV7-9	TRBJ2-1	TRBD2	CASRPLAGGYNEQFF	TGTGCCAGCAGGCCTCTAGCGGGGGGCTACAATGAGCAGTTCTTC
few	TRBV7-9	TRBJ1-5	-	CASSPPGGSNQPQHF	TGTGCCAGCAGCCCGCCGGGGGGTAGCAATCAGCCCCAGCATTTT
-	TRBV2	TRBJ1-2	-	CASTRDPYGYTF	TGTGCCAGCACCAGGGACCCCTATGGCTACACCTTC
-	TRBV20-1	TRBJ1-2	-	CSARETGLGYGYTF	TGCAGTGCTAGAGAAACGGGTCTCGGCTATGGCTACACCTTC
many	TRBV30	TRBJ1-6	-	CALNSQGGSPLHF	TGTGCCTTGAATTCTCAGGGAGGCTCACCCCTCCACTTT
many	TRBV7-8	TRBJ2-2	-	CASSLSRADTGELFF	TGTGCCAGCAGCTTGTCCAGGGCGGACACCGGGGAGCTGTTTTTT
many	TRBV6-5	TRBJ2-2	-	CASSYSILGTGELFF	TGTGCCAGCAGTTACTCGATTTTGGGAACCGGGGAGCTGTTTTTT
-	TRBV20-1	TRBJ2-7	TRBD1	CSARDDGTAASYEQYF	TGCAGTGCTAGAGACGATGGGACAGCCGCCTCCTACGAGCAGTACTTC
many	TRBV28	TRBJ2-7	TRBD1	CASSPGTGYYEQYF	TGTGCCAGCAGTCCCGGGACAGGGTACTACGAGCAGTACTTC
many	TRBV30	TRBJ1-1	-	CAWSTGFDTEAFF	TGTGCCTGGAGTACAGGGTTTGACACTGAAGCTTTCTTT
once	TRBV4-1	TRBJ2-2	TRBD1	CASSDRGLNTGELFF	TGCGCCAGCAGCGACAGGGGGCTGAACACCGGGGAGCTGTTTTTT
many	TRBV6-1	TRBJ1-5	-	CASTLVGGGAQPQHF	TGTGCCAGCACCCTAGTTGGGGGGGGGGCTCAGCCCCAGCATTTT
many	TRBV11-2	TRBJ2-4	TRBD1	CASSPEGQGRAKNIQYF	TGTGCCAGCAGCCCAGAAGGACAGGGAAGGGCCAAAAACATTCAGTACTTC
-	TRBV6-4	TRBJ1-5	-	CASRQDSGHDQPQHF	TGTGCCAGCAGGCAAGATTCAGGACACGATCAGCCCCAGCATTTT
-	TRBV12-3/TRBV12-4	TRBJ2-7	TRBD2	CASSPQASGRRHEQYF	TGTGCCAGCAGTCCCCAGGCTAGCGGGAGAAGGCACGAGCAGTACTTC
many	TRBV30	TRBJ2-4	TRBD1	CAWSPPRDRGRVAKNIQYF	TGTGCCTGGAGTCCCCCACGGGACAGGGGGCGAGTGGCCAAAAACATTCAGTACTTC
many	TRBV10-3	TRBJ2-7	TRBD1	CAISERQGADEQYF	TGTGCCATCAGTGAAAGACAGGGGGCGGACGAGCAGTACTTC
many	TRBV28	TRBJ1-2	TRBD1	CASGLGTANYGYTF	TGTGCCAGCGGATTAGGGACAGCTAACTATGGCTACACCTTC
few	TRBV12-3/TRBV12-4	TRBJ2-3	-	CASSLSDQRYF	TGTGCCAGCAGTTTATCCGACCAGAGGTATTTT
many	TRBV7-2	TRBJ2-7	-	CASSPGQPLYEQYF	TGTGCCAGCAGCCCCGGGCAGCCGCTCTACGAGCAGTACTTC
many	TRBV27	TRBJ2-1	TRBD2	CASGAGGPLGEQFF	TGTGCCAGCGGAGCGGGAGGGCCTCTAGGTGAGCAGTTCTTC
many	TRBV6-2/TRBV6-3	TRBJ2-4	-	CASSPEAGALNIQYF	TGTGCCAGCAGCCCTGAGGCGGGGGCTCTCAACATTCAGTACTTC
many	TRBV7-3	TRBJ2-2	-	CASSFAGSPPGELFF	TGTGCCAGCAGCTTTGCCGGATCCCCACCCGGGGAGCTGTTTTTT
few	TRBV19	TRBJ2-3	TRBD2	CASSPTSGRATDTQYF	TGTGCCAGTAGTCCTACTAGCGGGAGGGCCACAGATACGCAGTATTTT
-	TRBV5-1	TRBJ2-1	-	CASSIGWDNEQFF	TGCGCCAGCAGCATCGGGTGGGACAATGAGCAGTTCTTC
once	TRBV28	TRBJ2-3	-	CASSDRRKADTQYF	TGTGCCAGCAGTGACAGACGAAAGGCAGATACGCAGTATTTT
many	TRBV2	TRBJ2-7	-	CASTPRDPVEQYF	TGTGCCAGCACTCCCAGGGACCCGGTAGAGCAGTACTTC
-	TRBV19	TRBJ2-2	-	CASKDGNGELFF	TGTGCCAGTAAGGACGGGAACGGGGAGCTGTTTTTT
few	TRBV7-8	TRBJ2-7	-	CASSARWGLDEQYF	TGTGCCAGCAGCGCTAGGTGGGGGCTCGACGAGCAGTACTTC
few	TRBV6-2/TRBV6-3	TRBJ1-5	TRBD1	CASSPDRGLDQPQHF	TGTGCCAGCAGCCCAGACAGGGGCCTTGATCAGCCCCAGCATTTT
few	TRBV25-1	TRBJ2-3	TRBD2	CASSEKTGLAGYTQYF	TGTGCCAGCAGTGAGAAAACTGGACTAGCGGGTTATACGCAGTATTTT
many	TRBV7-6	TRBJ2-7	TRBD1	CASSLGDPGQGVYEQYF	TGTGCCAGCAGCTTAGGCGACCCGGGACAGGGGGTTTACGAGCAGTACTTC
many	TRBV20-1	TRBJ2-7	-	CSARDEGRGYEQYF	TGCAGTGCTAGAGACGAAGGACGGGGCTACGAGCAGTACTTC
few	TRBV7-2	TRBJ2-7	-	CASSLWGNEQYF	TGTGCCAGCAGCCTTTGGGGCAACGAGCAGTACTTC
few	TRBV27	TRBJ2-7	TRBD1	CASSLAAGQGDYEQYF	TGTGCCAGCAGTTTAGCAGCTGGACAGGGCGACTACGAGCAGTACTTC
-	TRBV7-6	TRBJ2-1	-	CASSLQNHRGTDEQFF	TGTGCCAGCAGCTTACAAAATCATCGCGGGACCGATGAGCAGTTCTTC
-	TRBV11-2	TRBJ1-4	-	CASRGISGARNEKLFF	TGTGCCAGCAGGGGGATTTCAGGGGCGCGGAATGAAAAACTGTTTTTT
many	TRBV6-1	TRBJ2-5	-	CASSEPGWPGEETQYF	TGTGCCAGCAGTGAGCCCGGCTGGCCAGGGGAAGAGACCCAGTACTTC
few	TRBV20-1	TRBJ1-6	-	CSALPGHPYNSPLHF	TGCAGTGCCCTCCCCGGACACCCCTATAATTCACCCCTCCACTTT
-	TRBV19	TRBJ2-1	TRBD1	CASKPGTGGYNEQFF	TGTGCCAGTAAACCCGGGACAGGGGGCTACAATGAGCAGTTCTTC
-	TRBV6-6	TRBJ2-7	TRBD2	CASSYSLAGAYEQYF	TGTGCCAGCAGTTACTCCCTAGCGGGGGCCTACGAGCAGTACTTC